These 2 T cell receptor beta chains were sequenced from one sample in a study of blood T cell repertoires in COVID-19. TCRdb keeps only in-frame clones here, not all; method: immunoSEQ multiplex PCR. The data show approximately 170,000 clones, roughly 84% seen once. Specimen: PBMCs or T cells enriched from blood (not recorded which). All receptors derive from a woman aged 25-40 years who had recovered from COVID-19.

V gene TRBV19 combines with J gene TRBJ2-4; D gene unclear. The CDR3 runs to 16 residues. V was cut by 7 bases and J by 0 bases, with 16 bases left in between. The germline V gene encodes CDR1 LNHDA and CDR2 SQIVND (reference sequence). The CDR3 spells CASMSPRQLAKNIQYF. CDR3 in DNA: TGTGCCAGTATGTCACCCCGACAATTAGCCAAAAACATTCAGTACTTC.

The chain employs TRBV28 and TRBJ2-4; 8 bases align to TRBD2. Germline assignment: CDR1 MDHEN and CDR2 SYDVKM. V shed 6 bases, J shed 3 bases, and the junction held 4 bases outside the gene matches. The CDR3 is 14 amino acids. CDR3 sequence reads: CASRPGLGKNIQYF. The CDR3 nucleotides are TGTGCCAGCAGACCGGGACTAGGCAAAAACATTCAGTACTTC.